This T cell receptor beta chain was retrieved from a study of T cells after yellow fever vaccination. The study's findings and limits: One caveat is that FACS-sorted repertoires could contain abundant clonotypes contaminating from the bulk population. Boosting was followed by the reappearance of most primary-vaccination clones (roughly 95% CD4, under 90% CD8).

J gave up 6 bases and V 5 bases, and 5 bases lay outside the gene matches. From germline, CDR1 is SGHDT and CDR2 YYEEEE. The CDR3 covers 14 residues. Production of TCR cDNA was by 5'RACE template switching, which also added a universal primer site and UMIs. TCRdb used MiXCR to reprocess the 5' RACE reads, holding one entry per CDR3 protein. The repertoire holds around 610,000 distinct CDR3 sequences, with roughly 14% as singletons. Note on this clonotype: As yet, its antigen is unknown.

This specimen was PBMCs, taken on the day of the yellow fever booster vaccination. The clonotype comes from a man aged 30-40 years who received the YFV17D yellow fever vaccine. This chain links TRBV5-6 with TRBJ1-6; 7 nucleotides line up with TRBD1. The CDR3 loop is CASRFGTVNSPLHF. In DNA, the CDR3 is TGTGCCAGCAGATTCGGGACAGTTAATTCACCCCTCCACTTT.